The clone carrying this T cell receptor beta chain came up once. Distinct nucleotide sequences in the sample also encode this CDR3. Clones were read by immunoSEQ multiplex PCR, and TCRdb kept only the in-frame ones, dropping some. Of about 280,000 clones detected, around 82% appear once; the ten largest clones hold more than 8%. This sample is part of a study of blood T cell repertoires in COVID-19. V lost 5 bases, J lost 4 bases, and 5 bases stayed unmatched. This CDR3 contains 15 residues. Germline loops: CDR1 SEHNR, CDR2 FQNEAQ (reference sequence). The sample was peripheral blood. This TCR was sampled from a woman in her forties or fifties who had recovered from COVID-19. This chain connects TRBV7-9 to TRBJ2-5; 12 nucleotides line up with TRBD2. This CDR3 reads CASSLLAGGRETQYF. The CDR3 DNA sequence: TGTGCCAGCAGCCTACTAGCGGGAGGCCGAGAGACCCAGTACTTC.